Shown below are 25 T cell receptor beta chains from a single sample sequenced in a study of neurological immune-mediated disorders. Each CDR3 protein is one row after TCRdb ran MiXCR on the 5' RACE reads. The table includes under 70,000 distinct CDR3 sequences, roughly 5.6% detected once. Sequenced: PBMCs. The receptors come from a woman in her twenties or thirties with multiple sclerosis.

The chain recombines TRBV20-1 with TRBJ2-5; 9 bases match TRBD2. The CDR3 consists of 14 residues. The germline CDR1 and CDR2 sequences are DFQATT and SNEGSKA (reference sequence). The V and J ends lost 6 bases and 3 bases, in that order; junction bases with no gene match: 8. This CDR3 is CSARLAVREETQYF. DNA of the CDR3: TGCAGTGCCCGACTAGCGGTAAGAGAAGAGACCCAGTACTTC.

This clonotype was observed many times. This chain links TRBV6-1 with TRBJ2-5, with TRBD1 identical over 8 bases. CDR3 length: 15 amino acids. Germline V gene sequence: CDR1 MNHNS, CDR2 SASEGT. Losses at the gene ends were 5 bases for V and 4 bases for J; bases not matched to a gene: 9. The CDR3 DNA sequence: TGTGCCAGCAGTCTCGGTACAGGGGGGATAGAGACCCAGTACTTC. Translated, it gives CASSLGTGGIETQYF.

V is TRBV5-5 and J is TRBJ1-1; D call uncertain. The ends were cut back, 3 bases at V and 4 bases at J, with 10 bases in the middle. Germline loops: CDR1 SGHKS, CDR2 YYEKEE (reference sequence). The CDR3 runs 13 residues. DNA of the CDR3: TGTGCCAGCAGCTATGGGGTTGGCACTGAAGCTTTCTTT. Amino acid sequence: CASSYGVGTEAFF.

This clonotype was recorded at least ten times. This CDR3 reads CASSLGGGAGEQFF. The CDR3 DNA reads TGTGCCAGCAGTTTAGGCGGGGGGGCCGGTGAGCAGTTCTTC. The gene calls are TRBV12-3 or TRBV12-4 and TRBJ2-1; 9 bases fit TRBD2. The CDR3 is made up of 14 amino acids. The V and J ends lost 1 base and 9 bases, in that order; junction bases with no gene match: 4.

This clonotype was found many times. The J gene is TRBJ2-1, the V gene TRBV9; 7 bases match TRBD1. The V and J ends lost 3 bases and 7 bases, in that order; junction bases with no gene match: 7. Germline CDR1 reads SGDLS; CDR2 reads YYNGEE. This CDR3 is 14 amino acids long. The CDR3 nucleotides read TGTGCCAGCAGCGCCGAGACAGGGATTAATGAGCAGTTCTTC. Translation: CASSAETGINEQFF.

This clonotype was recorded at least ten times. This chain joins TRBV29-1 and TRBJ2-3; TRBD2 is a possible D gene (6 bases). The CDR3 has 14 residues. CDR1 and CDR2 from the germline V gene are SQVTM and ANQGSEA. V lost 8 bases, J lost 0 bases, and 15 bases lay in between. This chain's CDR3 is CSPNGGPSTDTQYF. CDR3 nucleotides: TGCAGCCCCAACGGGGGACCCAGCACAGATACGCAGTATTTT.

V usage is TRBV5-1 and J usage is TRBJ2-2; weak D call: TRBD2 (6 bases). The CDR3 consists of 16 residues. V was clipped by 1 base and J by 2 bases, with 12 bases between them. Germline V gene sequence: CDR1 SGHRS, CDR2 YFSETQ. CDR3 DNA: TGCGCCAGCAGCTTGAGGAGGGGTTCAAACACCGGGGAGCTGTTTTTT. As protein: CASSLRRGSNTGELFF.

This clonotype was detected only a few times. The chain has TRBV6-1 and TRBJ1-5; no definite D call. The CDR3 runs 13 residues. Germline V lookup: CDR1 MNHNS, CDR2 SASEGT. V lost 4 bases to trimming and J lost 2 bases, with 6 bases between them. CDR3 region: CASSGEGNQPQHF. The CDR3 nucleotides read TGTGCCAGCAGTGGCGAGGGCAATCAGCCCCAGCATTTT.

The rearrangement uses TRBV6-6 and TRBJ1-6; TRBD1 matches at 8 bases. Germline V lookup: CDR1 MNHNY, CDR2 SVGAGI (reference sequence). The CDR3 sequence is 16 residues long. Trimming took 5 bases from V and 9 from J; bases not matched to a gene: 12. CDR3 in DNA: TGTGCCAGCAGTCGTGCCGAAGGGACAGGCCGTTCACCCCTCCACTTT. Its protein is CASSRAEGTGRSPLHF.

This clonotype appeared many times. The CDR3 DNA sequence: TGTGCCAGCAGCGTAGTAGTCAGGGAGAACACTGAAGCTTTCTTT. This translates into CASSVVVRENTEAFF. V usage is TRBV9 and J usage is TRBJ1-1; possibly TRBD1 for D (5 bases). Deletions cut 0 bases from V and 1 base from J, with 10 bases between. This CDR3 region has 15 residues. CDR1 is SGDLS, CDR2 YYNGEE, per germline. The whole variable domain, filled in from reference TRBV9 and TRBJ1-1, reads DSGVTQTPKHLITATGQRVTLRCSPRSGDLSVYWYQQSLDQGLQFLIQYYNGEERAKGNILERFSAQQFPDLHSELNLSSLELGDSALYFCASSVVVRENTEAFFGQGTRLTVV.

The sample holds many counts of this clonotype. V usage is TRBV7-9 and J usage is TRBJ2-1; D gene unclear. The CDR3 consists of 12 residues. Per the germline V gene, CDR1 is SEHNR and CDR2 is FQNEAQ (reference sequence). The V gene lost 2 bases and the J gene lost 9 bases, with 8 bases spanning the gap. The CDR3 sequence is CASSLTAGEQFF. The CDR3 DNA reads TGTGCCAGCAGCTTAACAGCCGGTGAGCAGTTCTTC.

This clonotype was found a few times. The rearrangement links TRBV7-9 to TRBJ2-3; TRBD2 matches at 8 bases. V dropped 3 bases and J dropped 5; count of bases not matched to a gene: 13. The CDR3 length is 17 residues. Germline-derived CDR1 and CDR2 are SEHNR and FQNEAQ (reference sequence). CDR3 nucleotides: TGTGCCAGCAGCTTGCGGGGGGCCCCCGGGAGGGGAGATACGCAGTATTTT. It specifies CASSLRGAPGRGDTQYF.

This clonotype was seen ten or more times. CDR3 region: CSARDFNYGYTF. For the CDR3, the DNA is TGCAGTGCTAGAGATTTCAACTATGGCTACACCTTC. The chain is built from TRBV20-1 and TRBJ1-2; D is ambiguous. Germline assignment: CDR1 DFQATT and CDR2 SNEGSKA (reference sequence). V lost 0 bases to trimming and J lost 2 bases, with 4 bases between them. This CDR3 region has 12 residues.

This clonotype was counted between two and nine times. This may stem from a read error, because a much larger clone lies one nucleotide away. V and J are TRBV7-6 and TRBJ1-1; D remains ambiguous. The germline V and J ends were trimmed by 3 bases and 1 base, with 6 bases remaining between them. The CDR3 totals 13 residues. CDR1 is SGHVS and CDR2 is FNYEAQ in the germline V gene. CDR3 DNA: TGTGCCAGCAGCTTTCAGGAGAACACTGAAGCTTTCTTT. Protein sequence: CASSFQENTEAFF.

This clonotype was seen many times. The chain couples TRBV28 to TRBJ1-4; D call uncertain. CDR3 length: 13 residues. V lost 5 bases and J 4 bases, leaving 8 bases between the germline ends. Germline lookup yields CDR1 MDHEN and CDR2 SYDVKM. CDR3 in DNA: TGTGCCAGCAGTGCGAGCCTTAATGAAAAACTGTTTTTT. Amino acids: CASSASLNEKLFF.

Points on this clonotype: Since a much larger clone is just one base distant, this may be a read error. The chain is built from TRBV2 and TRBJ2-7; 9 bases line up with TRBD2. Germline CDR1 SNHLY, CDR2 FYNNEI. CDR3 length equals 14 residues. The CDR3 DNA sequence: TGTGCCATCAGTCAAGCGGGGGGCCTTTACGAGCAGTACTTC. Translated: CAISQAGGLYEQYF.

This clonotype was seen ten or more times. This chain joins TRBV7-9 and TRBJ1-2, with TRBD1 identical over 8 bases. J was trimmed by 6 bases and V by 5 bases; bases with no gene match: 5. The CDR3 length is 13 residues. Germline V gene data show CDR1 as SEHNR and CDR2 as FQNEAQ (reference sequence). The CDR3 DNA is TGTGCCAGCAGCCGGGGACAGGCTAATGGCTACACCTTC. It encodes CASSRGQANGYTF.

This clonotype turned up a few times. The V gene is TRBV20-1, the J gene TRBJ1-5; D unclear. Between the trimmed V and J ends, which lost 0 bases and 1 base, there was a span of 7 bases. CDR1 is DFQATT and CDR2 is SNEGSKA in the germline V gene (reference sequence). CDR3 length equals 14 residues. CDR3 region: CSARDSPSNQPQHF. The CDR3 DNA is TGCAGTGCTAGAGACAGCCCAAGCAATCAGCCCCAGCATTTT.

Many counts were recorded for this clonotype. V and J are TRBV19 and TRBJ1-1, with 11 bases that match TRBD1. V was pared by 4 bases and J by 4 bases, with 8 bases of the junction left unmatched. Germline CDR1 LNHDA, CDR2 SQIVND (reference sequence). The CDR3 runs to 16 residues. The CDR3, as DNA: TGTGCCAGTAGTACGGGACAGGGGGTTTTTGGCACTGAAGCTTTCTTT. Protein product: CASSTGQGVFGTEAFF.

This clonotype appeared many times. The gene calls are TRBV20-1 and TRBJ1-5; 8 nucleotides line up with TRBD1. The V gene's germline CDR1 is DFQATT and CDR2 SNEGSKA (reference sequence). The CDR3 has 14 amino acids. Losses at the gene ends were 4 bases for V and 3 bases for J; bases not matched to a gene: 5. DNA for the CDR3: TGCAGTGCTATGACAGGGGCTAACAATCAGCCCCAGCATTTT. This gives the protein CSAMTGANNQPQHF.

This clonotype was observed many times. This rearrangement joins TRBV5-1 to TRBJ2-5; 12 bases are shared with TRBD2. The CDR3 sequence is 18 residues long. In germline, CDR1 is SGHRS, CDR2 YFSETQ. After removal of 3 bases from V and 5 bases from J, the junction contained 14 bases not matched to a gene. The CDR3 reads CASSSPGTSGYLSETQYF. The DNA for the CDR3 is TGCGCCAGCAGCTCACCCGGGACTAGCGGGTACCTAAGTGAGACCCAGTACTTC. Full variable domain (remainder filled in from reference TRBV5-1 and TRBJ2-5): KAGVTQTPRYLIKTRGQQVTLSCSPISGHRSVSWYQQTPGQGLQFLFEYFSETQRNKGNFPGRFSGRQFSNSRSEMNVSTLELGDSALYLCASSSPGTSGYLSETQYFGPGTRLLVL.

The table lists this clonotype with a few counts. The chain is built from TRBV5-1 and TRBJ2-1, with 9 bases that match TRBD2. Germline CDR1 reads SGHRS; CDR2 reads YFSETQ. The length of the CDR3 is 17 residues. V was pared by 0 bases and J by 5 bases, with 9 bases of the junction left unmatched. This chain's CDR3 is CASSLVSSGAKNNEQFF. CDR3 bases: TGCGCCAGCAGCTTGGTTTCTAGCGGGGCTAAAAACAATGAGCAGTTCTTC.

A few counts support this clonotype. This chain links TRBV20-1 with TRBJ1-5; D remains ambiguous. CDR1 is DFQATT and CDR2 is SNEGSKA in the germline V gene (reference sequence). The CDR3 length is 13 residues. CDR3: CSVGGFRDQPQHF. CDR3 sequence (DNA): TGCAGCGTGGGAGGGTTTAGGGATCAGCCCCAGCATTTT.

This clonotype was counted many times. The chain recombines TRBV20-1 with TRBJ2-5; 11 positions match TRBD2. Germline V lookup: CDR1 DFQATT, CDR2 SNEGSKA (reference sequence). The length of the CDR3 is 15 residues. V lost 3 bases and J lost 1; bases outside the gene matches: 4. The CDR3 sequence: CSASRLAGTQETQYF. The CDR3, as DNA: TGCAGTGCTAGCAGACTAGCGGGGACCCAAGAGACCCAGTACTTC.

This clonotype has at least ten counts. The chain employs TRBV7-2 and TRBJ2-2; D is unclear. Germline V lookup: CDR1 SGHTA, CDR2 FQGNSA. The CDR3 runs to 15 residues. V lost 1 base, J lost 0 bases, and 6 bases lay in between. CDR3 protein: CASSLVGPNTGELFF. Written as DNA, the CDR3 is TGTGCCAGCAGCTTAGTAGGACCGAACACCGGGGAGCTGTTTTTT. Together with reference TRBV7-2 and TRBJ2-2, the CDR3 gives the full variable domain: GAGVSQSPSNKVTEKGKDVELRCDPISGHTALYWYRQSLGQGLEFLIYFQGNSAPDKSGLPSDRFSAERTGGSVSTLTIQRTQQEDSAVYLCASSLVGPNTGELFFGEGSRLTVL.